This T cell receptor (beta chain) was documented in a study of blood T cell repertoires in COVID-19. This clone turned up a few times. One junction end disagrees with the germline gene, perhaps due to a read error. This CDR3 region has 12 residues. The assay was immunoSEQ multiplex PCR, and TCRdb's table has in-frame clones only and misses some. The sample consists of around 130,000 clones, about four fifths of them appearing once. The V call is TRBV12-3 or TRBV12-4, the J call TRBJ2-7, with TRBD1 matching 9 bases. Sample: peripheral blood. This sequence was found in a man aged 40-55 years with active or convalescent COVID-19. DNA for the CDR3: TGTGCCAGCAGTACCAAACAGGGGGCGGCTTTTTTC. The encoded protein is CASSTKQGAAFF.